These T cell receptor beta chains were read from a single sample in a study of CD8 T cells in Susac syndrome. TCRdb used MiXCR to reprocess the immunoSEQ multiplex PCR reads, holding one entry per CDR3 protein. The sample records a few hundred thousand distinct CDR3 sequences, more than 80% being singletons. Sequenced material: CD8+ T cells from PBMCs. The receptors here all came from a human donor with multiple sclerosis. Both conserved end residues are trimmed from each CDR3.

v_call cdr3_aa
TRBV6-2/TRBV6-3 ASSWTGQGLYNEQF
TRBV27 ASRQGGAYEQY
TRBV30 AWSVLAGTYEQY
TRBV19 ASSRREGQPQH
TRBV11-2 ASSLDLFAGPYEQY
TRBV11-2 ATLPGTENTGELF
TRBV4-1 ASSQEAMGFPGYEQY
TRBV7-3 ASSPLGDTDTQY
TRBV2 ASSEGGVTEAF
TRBV27 ASSLPGGRYEQY
TRBV6-5 ASSYDSPLDRPNTEAF
TRBV7-8 ASSPASGLNLQETQY
TRBV3-1 ATSGGFSYEQY
TRBV30 AWSPADGPGESQH
TRBV5-1 ASSSRDRRETQY
TRBV25-1 ASSASGTGGPSSYNEQF
TRBV19 ASSRAGNTEAF
TRBV27 ASSTGTGDEAF
TRBV20-1 SCLGVEQGKANYGYT
TRBV2 ASSEAGSGQGASYEQY
TRBV18 ASSPPWQDGNTIY
TRBV19 ASSLAGTDSYNEQF
TRBV7-3 ASSPQGNQPQH
TRBV30 AWDQPGQGSSPLH
TRBV9 ASSVGPNLAGGSSYNEQF
TRBV20-1 SASSQGGGEKLF
TRBV6-1 ASSVQTLPYNEQF
TRBV27 ASSGHTGATEAF
TRBV12-3/TRBV12-4 ASSLSPRLAGNNEQF
TRBV18 ASSPREWNTEAF
TRBV6-1 ASSEPPMRANVLT
TRBV27 ASSTGGAQY
TRBV6-1 ASSEAGPASYEQY
TRBV4-1 ASSQDAGPYNTGELF
TRBV14 ASSQGKYTDTQY
TRBV10-2 ASSTRDPVGETQY
TRBV7-9 ASSPPGTSYEQY
TRBV19 ASTQQGANTEAF
TRBV6-1 ASSEASGGPTDTQY
TRBV7-9 ASSSTDSEAF
TRBV5-1 ASSSSPGLDYTDTQY
TRBV11-2 ASSLDLEGSYEQY
TRBV7-2 ASSPGTSGVNTGELF
TRBV6-5 VSSYSTWEEPHGGTEAF
TRBV29-1 SVEGITSETSYEQY
TRBV21-1 ASSTKCQGTGLTYEQY
TRBV10-1 ASSKAGVPGELF